A single sample is the source of the 13 T cell receptor beta chains below, sequenced in a study of T cells expressing NK-cell markers. For each CDR3 protein, TCRdb gives one entry from its re-call of the 5' RACE reads, without DNA. In all, the sample yields 150,000 or so distinct CDR3 sequences. Sequenced material: blood T cells: a sorted CD56 or NKG2C T cell subset, CD4+ or CD8+ T cells, or bulk PBMC T cells (not recorded which). These receptors originate from a woman between 50 and 59 years old in good health.

The chain has TRBV4-1 and TRBJ2-3. Germline V CDR1 and CDR2: MGHRA, YSYEKL. The CDR3 has 16 residues. This CDR3 reads CASSQEPWAGTDTQYF.

The rearrangement links TRBV7-3 to TRBJ2-2. CDR3 length equals 12 residues. Germline CDR1 is SGHTA and CDR2 is FQGTGA. The CDR3 loop is CASSLFGGELFF.

The chain recombines TRBV7-6 with TRBJ2-1. CDR1 is SGHVS and CDR2 is FNYEAQ in the germline V gene. This CDR3 is built from 15 residues. The CDR3 loop is CASSLGPFSYNEQFF.

The chain uses TRBV12-3 or TRBV12-4 and TRBJ2-5; the TCRdb call, TRBD1, lacks DNA for checking. The CDR3 covers 14 residues. CDR3: CASTVGQYQETQYF.

The chain links TRBV7-6 to TRBJ2-7; as DNA is missing, the TRBD2 call by TCRdb cannot be tested. Germline lookup yields CDR1 SGHVS and CDR2 FNYEAQ. The CDR3 has 15 amino acids. CDR3 loop: CASSHRLAQTYEQYF.

V gene TRBV7-8 combines with J gene TRBJ2-3; TCRdb's D gene call, TRBD2, goes unchecked for lack of DNA. CDR1 SGHVS and CDR2 FQNEAQ come from the germline V gene. The CDR3 extends over 13 amino acids. The CDR3 loop is CASSEGSTDTQYF.

The chain employs TRBV11-2 and TRBJ2-1. Per the germline V gene, CDR1 is SGHAT and CDR2 is FQNNGV. The CDR3 contains 14 residues. The CDR3 region is CASSGRGSYNEQFF. Based on the CDR3 plus reference TRBV11-2 and TRBJ2-1, the full variable domain is EAGVAQSPRYKIIEKRQSVAFWCNPISGHATLYWYQQILGQGPKLLIQFQNNGVVDDSQLPKDRFSAERLKGVDSTLKIQPAKLEDSAVYLCASSGRGSYNEQFFGPGTRLTVL.

V is TRBV10-3 and J is TRBJ2-2. From germline, CDR1 is ENHRY and CDR2 SYGVKD. The CDR3 runs 11 residues. Here the CDR3 reads CAILDTGELFF.

The rearrangement uses TRBV7-9 and TRBJ2-1. Germline V CDR1 and CDR2: SEHNR, FQNEAQ (reference sequence). The length of the CDR3 is 15 residues. This CDR3 reads CASSFRSKAMNEQFF.

The rearrangement joins TRBV5-1 to TRBJ1-1; the TRBD1 assignment by TCRdb is unverifiable without DNA. This CDR3 comprises 15 residues. Germline values: CDR1 SGHRS, CDR2 YFSETQ. The CDR3 sequence is CASSFKTGMNTEAFF.

The rearrangement joins TRBV5-1 to TRBJ2-2. CDR3 length: 14 residues. CDR1 and CDR2 from the germline V gene are SGHRS and YFSETQ. This CDR3 reads CASSLQDGTGELFF.

The V call is TRBV7-6, the J call TRBJ1-4; TCRdb's assignment of TRBD1 cannot be checked, as there is no DNA. Germline-derived CDR1 and CDR2 are SGHVS and FNYEAQ. This CDR3 region has 16 residues. CDR3 protein: CASSFQRGTGREKLFF.

V usage is TRBV10-2 and J usage is TRBJ2-1; checking the TCRdb D call of TRBD2 is not possible without DNA. The CDR3 has 14 residues. The germline V gene has CDR1 WSHSY and CDR2 SAAADI. The CDR3: CASYSLSSYNEQFF.